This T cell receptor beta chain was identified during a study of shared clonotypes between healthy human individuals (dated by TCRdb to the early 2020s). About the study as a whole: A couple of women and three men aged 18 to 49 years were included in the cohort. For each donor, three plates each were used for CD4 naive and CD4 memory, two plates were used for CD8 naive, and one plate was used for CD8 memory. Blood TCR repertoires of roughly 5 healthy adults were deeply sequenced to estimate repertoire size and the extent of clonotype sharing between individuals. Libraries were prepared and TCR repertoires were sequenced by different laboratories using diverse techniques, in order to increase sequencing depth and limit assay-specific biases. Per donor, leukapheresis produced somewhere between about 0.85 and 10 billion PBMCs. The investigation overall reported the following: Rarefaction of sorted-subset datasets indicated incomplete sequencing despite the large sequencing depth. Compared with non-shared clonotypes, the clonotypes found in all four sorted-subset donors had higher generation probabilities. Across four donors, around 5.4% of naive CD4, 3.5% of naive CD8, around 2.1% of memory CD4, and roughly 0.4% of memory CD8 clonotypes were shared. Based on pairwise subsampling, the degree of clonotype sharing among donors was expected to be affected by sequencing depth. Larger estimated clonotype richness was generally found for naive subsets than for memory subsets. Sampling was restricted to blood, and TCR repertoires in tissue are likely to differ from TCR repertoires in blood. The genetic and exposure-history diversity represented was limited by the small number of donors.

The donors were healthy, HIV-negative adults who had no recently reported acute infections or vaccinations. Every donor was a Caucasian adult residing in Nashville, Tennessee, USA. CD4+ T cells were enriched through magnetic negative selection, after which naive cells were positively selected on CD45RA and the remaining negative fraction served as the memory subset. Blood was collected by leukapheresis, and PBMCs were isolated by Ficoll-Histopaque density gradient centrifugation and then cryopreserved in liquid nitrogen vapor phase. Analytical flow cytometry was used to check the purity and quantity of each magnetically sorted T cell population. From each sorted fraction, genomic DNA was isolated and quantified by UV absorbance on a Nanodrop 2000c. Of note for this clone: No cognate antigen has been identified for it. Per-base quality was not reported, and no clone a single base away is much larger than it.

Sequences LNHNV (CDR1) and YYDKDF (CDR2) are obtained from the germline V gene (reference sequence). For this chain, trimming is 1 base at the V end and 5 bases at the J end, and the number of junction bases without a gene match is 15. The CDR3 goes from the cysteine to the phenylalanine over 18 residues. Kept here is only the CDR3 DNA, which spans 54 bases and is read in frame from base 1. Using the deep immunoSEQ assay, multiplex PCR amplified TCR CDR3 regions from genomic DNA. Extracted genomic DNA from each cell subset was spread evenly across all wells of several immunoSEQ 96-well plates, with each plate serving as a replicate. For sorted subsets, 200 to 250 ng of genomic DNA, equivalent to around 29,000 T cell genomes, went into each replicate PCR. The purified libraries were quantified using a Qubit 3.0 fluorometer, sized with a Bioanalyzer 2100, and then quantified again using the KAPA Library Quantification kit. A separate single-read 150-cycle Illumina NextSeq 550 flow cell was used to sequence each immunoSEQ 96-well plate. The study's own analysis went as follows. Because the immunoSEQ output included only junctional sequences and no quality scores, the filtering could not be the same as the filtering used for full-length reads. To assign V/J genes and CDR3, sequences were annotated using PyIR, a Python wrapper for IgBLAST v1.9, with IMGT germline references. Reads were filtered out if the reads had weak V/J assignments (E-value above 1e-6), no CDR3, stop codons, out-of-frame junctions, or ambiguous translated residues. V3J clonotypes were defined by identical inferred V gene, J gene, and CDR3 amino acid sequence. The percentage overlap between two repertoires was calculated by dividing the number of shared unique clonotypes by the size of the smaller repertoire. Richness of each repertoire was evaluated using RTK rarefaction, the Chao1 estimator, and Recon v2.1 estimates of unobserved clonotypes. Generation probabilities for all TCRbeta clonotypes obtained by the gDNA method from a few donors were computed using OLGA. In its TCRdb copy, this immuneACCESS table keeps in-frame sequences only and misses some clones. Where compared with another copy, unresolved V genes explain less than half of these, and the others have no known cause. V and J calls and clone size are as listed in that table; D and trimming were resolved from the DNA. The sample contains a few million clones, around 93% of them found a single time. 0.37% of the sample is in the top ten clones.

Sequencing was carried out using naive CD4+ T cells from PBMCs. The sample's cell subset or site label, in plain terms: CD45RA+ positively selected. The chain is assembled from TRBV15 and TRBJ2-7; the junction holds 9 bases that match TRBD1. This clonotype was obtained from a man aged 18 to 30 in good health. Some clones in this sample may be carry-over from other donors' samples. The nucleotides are TGTGCCACCAGCAGAGGTGGTCTCGGACAGGGGATTCGGGACGAGCAGTACTTC. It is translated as CATSRGGLGQGIRDEQYF.